The clone carrying this T cell receptor (beta chain) occurred a few times. Its antigen is currently unknown. The data are from a study of post-analysis software for immune sequencing data. The CDR3 runs 15 residues. Germline V gives CDR1 ENHRY, CDR2 SYGVKD. J lost 1 base, V lost 6 bases, and 5 bases had no gene match. Study results and caveats: Normalized Chao1 diversity was significantly reduced in patients versus controls. In patients, about 5 TRBV segments were more frequent than in controls, with TRBV5-6, TRBV5-1 and TRBV20-1 among them.

Prepared TCR beta cDNA libraries contained unique molecular identifiers. In TCRdb, the PCR reads were re-called with MiXCR into one record per CDR3 protein. Here the sample spans about 770,000 distinct CDR3 sequences, roughly 50% being singletons. This chain links TRBV10-3 with TRBJ2-7; 11 bases are a match to TRBD2. The sequenced material came from blood. This clonotype was sampled from a girl aged 5-17 years with multiple sclerosis. The CDR3 nucleotides are TGTGCCATCAGCTCGACTAGCGGGGATTCCTACGAGCAGTACTTC. It encodes CAISSTSGDSYEQYF.